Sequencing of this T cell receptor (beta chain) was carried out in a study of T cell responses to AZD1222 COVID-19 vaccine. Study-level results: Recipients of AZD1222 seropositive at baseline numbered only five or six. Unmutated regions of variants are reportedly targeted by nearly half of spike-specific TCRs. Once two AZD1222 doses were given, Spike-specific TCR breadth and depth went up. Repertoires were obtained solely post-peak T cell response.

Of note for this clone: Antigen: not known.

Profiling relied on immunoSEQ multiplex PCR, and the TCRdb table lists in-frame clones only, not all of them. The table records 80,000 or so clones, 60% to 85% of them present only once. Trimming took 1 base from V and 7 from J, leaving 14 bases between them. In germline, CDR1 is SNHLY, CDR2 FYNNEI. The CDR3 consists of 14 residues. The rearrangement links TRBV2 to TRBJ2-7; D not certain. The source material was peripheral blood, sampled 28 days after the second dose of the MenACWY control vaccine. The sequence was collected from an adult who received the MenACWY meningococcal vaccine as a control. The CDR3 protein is CASSEVGFTREQYF. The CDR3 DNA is TGTGCCAGCAGTGAAGTTGGCTTTACGCGGGAGCAGTACTTC.